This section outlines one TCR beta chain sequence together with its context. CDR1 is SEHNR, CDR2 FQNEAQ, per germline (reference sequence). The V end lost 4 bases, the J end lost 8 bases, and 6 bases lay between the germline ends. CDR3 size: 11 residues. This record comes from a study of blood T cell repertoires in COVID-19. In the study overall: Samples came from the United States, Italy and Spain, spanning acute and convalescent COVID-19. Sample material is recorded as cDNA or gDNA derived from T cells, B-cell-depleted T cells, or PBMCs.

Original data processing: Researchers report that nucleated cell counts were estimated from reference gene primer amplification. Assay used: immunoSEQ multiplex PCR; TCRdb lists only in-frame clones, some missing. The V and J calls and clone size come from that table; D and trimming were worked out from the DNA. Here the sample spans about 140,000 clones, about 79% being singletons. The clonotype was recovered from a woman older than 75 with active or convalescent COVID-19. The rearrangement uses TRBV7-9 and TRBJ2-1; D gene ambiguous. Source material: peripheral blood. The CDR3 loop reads CASSSQDEQFF. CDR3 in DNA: TGTGCCAGCAGCTCGCAGGATGAGCAGTTCTTC.